This T cell receptor beta chain emerged from a study of blood T cell repertoires in COVID-19. Across the study: Researchers got acute and convalescent COVID-19 samples from the United States, Italy and Spain. T cells, B-cell-depleted T cells, or PBMCs supplied cDNA or gDNA.

Germline V gene data show CDR1 as KGHDR and CDR2 as SFDVKD. The CDR3 extends over 13 amino acids. Trimming cost V 5 bases and J 0 bases, with 4 bases left between them. The method was immunoSEQ multiplex PCR; TCRdb's version includes in-frame clones alone and lacks a portion of them. Among roughly 40,000 clones listed, around 83% were seen once. This clone turned up a few times. This sequence was found in a man aged 50-60 years in a cohort sampled during active COVID-19. The chain employs TRBV24-1 and TRBJ1-3; D not resolved. The sequenced sample consisted of peripheral blood. This chain's CDR3 is CATSAISGNTIYF. CDR3 bases: TGTGCCACCAGTGCCATCTCTGGAAACACCATATATTTT.